The T cell receptor (beta chain) described here comes from a study of CD8 T cells in ankylosing spondylitis. Points from the study as a whole: It appeared that ankylosing spondylitis blood was characterized by a TCR beta motif of several highly homologous variants. There was reportedly significant enrichment of clones that were disease-linked in matched ankylosing spondylitis synovial fluid.

Scientists made TCR beta libraries using quantitative 5'-RACE with molecular barcodes. TCRdb re-called the 5' RACE reads with MiXCR, one entry per CDR3 protein. Seen here are 150,000 to 200,000 distinct CDR3 sequences, 9.8% observed once, and the top ten hold around 15%. The trim removed 5 bases at V and 0 bases at J, leaving 8 bases unmatched. Germline-derived CDR1 and CDR2 are LGHNA and YSLEER. This CDR3 spans 17 amino acids. Notes on this clonotype: Antigen specificity is unknown.

The rearrangement uses TRBV4-3 and TRBJ2-2; the match to TRBD2 covers 8 bases. The origin of this receptor is a female donor with ankylosing spondylitis or in good health (not recorded which). The specimen sequenced was blood, either unsorted or a sorted T cell fraction (not recorded which). CDR3 sequence (DNA): TGCGCCAGCAGCGAAGGGGGACTAGTGGCGAACACCGGGGAGCTGTTTTTT. It specifies CASSEGGLVANTGELFF.